This T cell receptor (beta chain) was identified during a study of blood T cells in healthy people across ages. Findings of the study overall: Higher naive T cell percentage went strongly together with higher TCR beta diversity.

Every participating donor contributed 9.5 to 10 milliliters of peripheral blood through a draw. Using a J-beta primer mix together with a sample-barcoded 5' primer, a second PCR was run for roughly 7 to 12 cycles. Each cDNA molecule was tagged by a template-switch adaptor that had 12 random nucleotides. TCRdb re-derived calls from the 5' RACE reads in MiXCR, one entry per CDR3 protein. The table has about 1.5 million distinct CDR3 sequences, 35% to 45% seen once. V dropped 6 bases and J dropped 7 bases, with 13 bases sitting between them. The CDR3 totals 12 residues. The V gene's germline CDR1 is SGHAT and CDR2 FQNNGV. To note about this clonotype: Its antigen remains unknown.

The TCR was taken from a woman aged 18 to 35 in good health. This chain connects TRBV11-2 to TRBJ2-7; D is uncertain. Sequenced sample: blood. The CDR3 DNA sequence: TGTGCCAGCAGTCGACTGCCCGGGGAGCAGTACTTC. This sequence encodes CASSRLPGEQYF.